The next 16 T cell receptor beta chains were all read from a single sample in a study of T cell repertoires in cytomegalovirus infection (dated by TCRdb to 2018 to 2020). What these receptors recognize is not known. Sequencing instrument: Illumina HiSeq 1500. In-frame beta chains were kept once TCRdb had trimmed the public reads at Q25 with fastp and called clones with MiXCR. Each entry merges the rows of one CDR3 protein and shows their most common DNA and genes. The sample records about 150,000 distinct CDR3 sequences, roughly 32% of which are singletons. The ten largest clonotypes hold roughly half of the sample. What the treatment or condition label conveys for this sample: in vitro stimulation with specific CMV peptide epitopes to enrich CMV-specific T cells. This specimen consisted of CD8+ T cells from cultured PBMCs, obtained from culture after CMV antigen stimulation. These receptors all come from a human donor in good health (CMV status not recorded). Some clones in this sample may be carry-over from other donors' samples.

The rearrangement uses TRBV2 and TRBJ2-2; D ambiguous. The CDR3 runs 13 residues. With 10 bases removed from V and 1 base from J, the gap between germline ends came to 10 bases. Germline values: CDR1 SNHLY, CDR2 FYNNEI. DNA of the CDR3: TGTGCCAACCTGGAGCAGAACACCGGGGAGCTGTTTTTT. Translating it yields CANLEQNTGELFF.

This clonotype has a count of ten or more. V is TRBV28 and J is TRBJ1-2, with TRBD1 matching 10 bases. With 2 bases clipped from V and 3 bases from J, the junction kept 3 bases outside the gene matches. The CDR3 is made up of 15 amino acids. CDR1 is MDHEN, CDR2 SYDVKM, per germline. The CDR3 bases are TGTGCCAGCAGTTTAGGACAGGGGGAGGACTATGGCTACACCTTC. This encodes CASSLGQGEDYGYTF.

The chain combines TRBV2 with TRBJ2-5; TRBD1 matches 12 bases. This CDR3 has 15 amino acids. V gave up 8 bases and J gave up 4 bases; unmatched junction bases: 8. Germline values: CDR1 SNHLY, CDR2 FYNNEI. CDR3 coding DNA: TGTGCCAGCCGGGACAGGGGGCCTGAGTTAGAGACCCAGTACTTC. Translation: CASRDRGPELETQYF.

This clonotype was detected ten times or more. The chain has TRBV9 and TRBJ2-5, with a possible D match to TRBD2 (5 bases). V was clipped by 4 bases and J by 0 bases, with 10 bases between them. This CDR3 contains 14 residues. The germline V gene has CDR1 SGDLS and CDR2 YYNGEE. CDR3 nucleotides: TGTGCCAGCAGCCCGTCGGGAAACCAAGAGACCCAGTACTTC. Protein: CASSPSGNQETQYF.

The rearrangement links TRBV28 to TRBJ1-2; 11 bases match TRBD1. V trimming: 5 bases; J trimming: 3 bases; junction bases outside the gene matches: 5. Germline V lookup: CDR1 MDHEN, CDR2 SYDVKM. The CDR3 runs 15 residues. CDR3 nucleotide sequence: TGTGCCAGCAGTCCTAGGACAGGGGGCTACTATGGCTACACCTTC. Its translation: CASSPRTGGYYGYTF.

The chain couples TRBV6-6 to TRBJ2-7; 7 positions agree with TRBD1. Germline CDR1 and CDR2: MNHNY and SVGAGI (reference sequence). The CDR3 spans 13 residues. The V gene end was trimmed by 6 bases and the J gene end by 4 bases; junction bases not matched to a gene: 6. CDR3 residues: CASSGDRVYEQYF. In DNA, the CDR3 is TGTGCCAGCAGCGGTGACAGGGTGTACGAGCAGTACTTC.

Only a few counts were recorded for this clonotype. The chain combines TRBV5-4 with TRBJ2-1; 8 bases map to TRBD1. Germline CDR1 reads SGHNT; CDR2 reads YYREEE (reference sequence). V lost 10 bases and J lost 6; bases outside the gene matches: 12. The CDR3 sequence is 14 residues long. The CDR3 region is CAGQDRGWSNEQFF. DNA for the CDR3: TGTGCCGGACAAGACAGGGGTTGGAGCAATGAGCAGTTCTTC.

The chain uses TRBV2 and TRBJ2-7; D gene uncertain. The CDR3 is 13 residues long. Germline lookup yields CDR1 SNHLY and CDR2 FYNNEI. V was cut by 7 bases and J by 3 bases, with 13 bases left in between. The CDR3 region has the DNA TGTGCCAGCACCCCGAAAGGCGGCTACGAGCAGTACTTC. Translation gives CASTPKGGYEQYF.

This clonotype was seen ten or more times. The J gene is TRBJ2-2, the V gene TRBV7-9, with D unresolved. This CDR3 has 12 amino acids. The V gene lost 4 bases and the J gene lost 5 bases, with 5 bases spanning the gap. CDR1 is SEHNR, CDR2 FQNEAQ, per germline (reference sequence). CDR3 residues: CASSSGTGELFF. The DNA for the CDR3 is TGTGCCAGCAGCTCCGGGACCGGGGAGCTGTTTTTT.

In this sample, this clonotype turned up a few times. The chain links TRBV7-8 to TRBJ1-1, with 7 bases identical to TRBD1. The CDR3 is 17 residues long. V shed 0 bases and J 2 bases; nucleotides not matched to a gene: 9. Germline-derived CDR1 and CDR2 are SGHVS and FQNEAQ. The chain's CDR3 is CASSLAVDREINTEAFF. CDR3 DNA sequence: TGTGCCAGCAGCTTAGCCGTCGACAGGGAGATAAACACTGAAGCTTTCTTT. The entire variable domain, with the rest obtained from reference TRBV7-8 and TRBJ1-1, is as follows: GAGVSQSPRYKVAKRGQDVALRCDPISGHVSLFWYQQALGQGPEFLTYFQNEAQLDKSGLPSDRFFAERPEGSVSTLKIQRTQQEDSAVYLCASSLAVDREINTEAFFGQGTRLTVV.

The chain joins TRBV20-1 to TRBJ1-1; TRBD1 is a possible D gene (6 bases). Germline V lookup: CDR1 DFQATT, CDR2 SNEGSKA (reference sequence). This CDR3 comprises 12 residues. V dropped 6 bases and J dropped 1 base, with 9 bases sitting between them. The CDR3 spells CSASRGNTEAFF. As DNA, the CDR3 is TGCAGTGCCAGCAGGGGGAACACTGAAGCTTTCTTT.

The CDR3 protein is CASSESGPLDEQFF. The CDR3 DNA sequence: TGCGCCAGCAGTGAGTCGGGGCCCCTCGATGAGCAGTTCTTC. The rearrangement links TRBV10-2 to TRBJ2-1, with D perhaps TRBD1 (5 bases). There are 14 residues in the CDR3. V was clipped by 0 bases and J by 8 bases, with 11 bases between them. Germline V gene data show CDR1 as WSHSY and CDR2 as SAAADI.

This clonotype was seen more than once but under ten times. This chain joins TRBV27 and TRBJ2-5; TRBD1 agrees at 9 bases. Unmatched junction bases numbered 4, after V lost 3 bases and J lost 5 bases. Germline V CDR1 and CDR2: MNHEY, SMNVEV (reference sequence). This CDR3 has 14 amino acids. The CDR3 coding sequence is TGTGCCAGCAGTTTGGGACAGGGTTACGAGACCCAGTACTTC. It specifies CASSLGQGYETQYF.

This clonotype has ten or more counts. The CDR3 loop is CASSLAPGISQPQHF. CDR3 sequence (DNA): TGTGCCAGCAGCTTAGCCCCCGGAATTTCGCAGCCCCAGCATTTT. The chain couples TRBV7-8 to TRBJ1-5; D is ambiguous. V was trimmed by 0 bases and J by 7 bases, leaving 13 bases between them. Germline V gives CDR1 SGHVS, CDR2 FQNEAQ. This CDR3 has 15 amino acids.

This sequence joins TRBV27 and TRBJ2-1; 7 bases line up with TRBD1. This CDR3 comprises 11 residues. Germline V CDR1 and CDR2: MNHEY, SMNVEV (reference sequence). The trim removed 5 bases at V and 13 bases at J, leaving 5 bases unmatched. The CDR3 loop is CASSLGQEQFF. The CDR3 coding sequence is TGTGCCAGCAGTCTCGGACAGGAACAGTTCTTC.

The table lists this clonotype with a few counts. This rearrangement joins TRBV19 to TRBJ2-1; 9 nucleotides align to TRBD2. CDR1 LNHDA and CDR2 SQIVND come from the germline V gene (reference sequence). J was trimmed by 0 bases and V by 8 bases; bases with no gene match: 8. The CDR3 sequence is 16 residues long. The CDR3 reads CASSAGGRSSYNEQFF. CDR3 sequence (DNA): TGTGCCAGTTCAGCGGGGGGCCGGAGCTCCTACAATGAGCAGTTCTTC.